Each of the 24 T cell receptor beta chains below was sequenced from the same sample in a study of shared clonotypes between healthy human individuals. Libraries were prepared by immunoSEQ multiplex PCR; TCRdb keeps only in-frame clonotypes and omits some of them. Of approximately 940,000 clones in the sample, less than 85% were seen once. The sample was memory CD4+ T cells sorted from blood. The subset is: CD45RA-negative fraction. These receptors were obtained from a young man in good health.

The chain employs TRBV28 and TRBJ1-5; D remains ambiguous. V lost 2 bases, J lost 6 bases, and 20 bases lay in between. Looked up from germline, CDR1 is MDHEN and CDR2 is SYDVKM. The CDR3 covers 17 residues. CDR3 DNA: TGTGCCAGCAGTTTAGGGTGGGCCAGGTACAATTCTCAGCCCCAGCATTTT. Protein: CASSLGWARYNSQPQHF. Using reference TRBV28 and TRBJ1-5 for the parts outside the CDR3, the full variable domain is DVKVTQSSRYLVKRTGEKVFLECVQDMDHENMFWYRQDPGLGLRLIYFSYDVKMKEKGDIPEGYSVSREKKERFSLILESASTNQTSMYLCASSLGWARYNSQPQHFGDGTRLSIL.

This sequence joins TRBV19 and TRBJ2-7; TRBD1 matches 7 bases. V dropped 2 bases and J dropped 5; count of bases not matched to a gene: 6. The CDR3 has 14 residues. Germline assignment: CDR1 LNHDA and CDR2 SQIVND (reference sequence). CDR3 DNA: TGTGCCAGTAGTATAAGAGGGGGCAGCAACGAGCAGTACTTC. Amino acids: CASSIRGGSNEQYF.

This rearrangement joins TRBV5-1 to TRBJ2-2; TRBD2 aligns across 8 bases. Trimming at V came to 3 bases and at J to 6 bases, leaving 7 bases not matched to a gene. Looked up from germline, CDR1 is SGHRS and CDR2 is YFSETQ. This CDR3 contains 15 residues. The CDR3 loop reads CASSSGLVAAGELFF. The CDR3 DNA reads as TGCGCCAGCAGCTCGGGACTAGTGGCGGCCGGGGAGCTGTTTTTT.

This chain connects TRBV2 to TRBJ2-5; TRBD2 matches at 11 bases. Losses at the gene ends were 3 bases for V and 1 base for J; bases not matched to a gene: 13. Germline V gene data show CDR1 as SNHLY and CDR2 as FYNNEI. The CDR3 is 19 residues long. The CDR3 bases are TGTGCCAGCAGTGACCCTAGCGGGGGGCCCCGGTCGAGCCAAGAGACCCAGTACTTC. This gives the protein CASSDPSGGPRSSQETQYF.

J is TRBJ2-2 and V is TRBV4-1; a weak D match, TRBD1 (6 bases). The V gene's germline CDR1 is MGHRA and CDR2 YSYEKL. This CDR3 has 16 residues. Trimming stripped 2 bases from V and 0 bases from J, with 10 bases between. CDR3 coding DNA: TGCGCCAGCAGCCAACCCTGGACAGCGAACACCGGGGAGCTGTTTTTT. It encodes CASSQPWTANTGELFF.

With regard to this clone: Other DNA sequences from this sample encode an identical CDR3 as well. V gene TRBV20-1 combines with J gene TRBJ2-1; no reliable D call. The CDR3 length is 10 residues. CDR1 is DFQATT and CDR2 is SNEGSKA in the germline V gene (reference sequence). Trimming cost V 3 bases and J 5 bases, with 2 bases left between them. The DNA for the CDR3 is TGCAGTGCTAGGAACAATGAGCAGTTCTTC. Translation: CSARNNEQFF.

In this sample, this clone turned up a few times. This chain joins TRBV5-1 and TRBJ2-2; 7 nucleotides line up with TRBD2. Germline V gene lookup returns CDR1 SGHRS and CDR2 YFSETQ. With 1 base clipped from V and 7 bases from J, the junction kept 7 bases outside the gene matches. CDR3 size: 15 residues. In DNA, the CDR3 is TGCGCCAGCAGCTTGAAGCGGGACGGGAACGGGGAGCTGTTTTTT. Translation: CASSLKRDGNGELFF. Looking up the rest from reference TRBV5-1 and TRBJ2-2 gives the full variable domain: KAGVTQTPRYLIKTRGQQVTLSCSPISGHRSVSWYQQTPGQGLQFLFEYFSETQRNKGNFPGRFSGRQFSNSRSEMNVSTLELGDSALYLCASSLKRDGNGELFFGEGSRLTVL.

The chain joins TRBV28 to TRBJ1-1; D call uncertain. Germline V gene data show CDR1 as MDHEN and CDR2 as SYDVKM. CDR3 length: 13 residues. Trimming removed 7 bases at V and 0 bases at J, with 9 bases between. Here the CDR3 DNA reads TGTGCCAGCAAAGGAGTCTTGAACACTGAAGCTTTCTTT. This translates into CASKGVLNTEAFF.

The J gene is TRBJ2-3, the V gene TRBV7-9; D unresolved. This CDR3 has 18 amino acids. Germline-derived CDR1 and CDR2 are SEHNR and FQNEAQ (reference sequence). V lost 2 bases and J lost 3, with 21 bases in between. The CDR3 DNA reads TGTGCCAGCAGCTTAAGGTCCCTGGCGGCGGCCGTGACAGATACGCAGTATTTT. Encoded protein: CASSLRSLAAAVTDTQYF.

At least ten counts were recorded for this clone. The V call is TRBV5-4, the J call TRBJ1-4; the match to TRBD1 covers 7 bases. Germline CDR1 SGHNT, CDR2 YYREEE (reference sequence). The junction had 9 bases not matched to a gene; V was cut back by 0 bases and J by 10 bases. CDR3 size: 15 residues. CDR3 coding DNA: TGTGCCAGCAGCTTGGATTCGACAGGGAAGGGAAAACTGTTTTTT. Encoded protein: CASSLDSTGKGKLFF.

This clone was seen just once. Other nucleotide sequences in the sample specify the same CDR3. The rearrangement joins TRBV10-1 to TRBJ1-2, with D perhaps matching TRBD1 (5 bases). In germline, CDR1 is WNHNN, CDR2 SYGVQD (reference sequence). Trimming stripped 3 bases from V and 2 bases from J, with 7 bases between. This CDR3 is 13 amino acids long. The CDR3: CASSERTNYGYTF. The CDR3 nucleotides read TGCGCCAGCAGTGAAAGGACAAACTATGGCTACACCTTC.

The rearrangement joins TRBV7-9 to TRBJ2-7; 9 bases agree with TRBD2. From germline, CDR1 is SEHNR and CDR2 FQNEAQ (reference sequence). J lost 3 bases, V lost 3 bases, and 9 bases had no gene match. The CDR3 contains 16 residues. CDR3 nucleotide sequence: TGTGCCAGCAGCTTTCAATTTAGCGGGGGAATCTACGAGCAGTACTTC. Translating gives CASSFQFSGGIYEQYF.

As regards this clone: Other DNA sequences of this sample code for an identical CDR3. V gene TRBV7-3 combines with J gene TRBJ2-3; TRBD2 matches at 12 bases. Germline loops: CDR1 SGHTA, CDR2 FQGTGA. There are 15 residues in the CDR3. The ends lost 5 bases at V and 4 bases at J; junction bases unmatched: 4. For the CDR3, the DNA is TGTGCCAGCAGCCCACTAGCGGGGGGCGCAGATACGCAGTATTTT. Translated: CASSPLAGGADTQYF. The full variable domain, rest sourced from reference TRBV7-3 and TRBJ2-3, is GAGVSQTPSNKVTEKGKYVELRCDPISGHTALYWYRQSLGQGPEFLIYFQGTGAADDSGLPNDRFFAVRPEGSVSTLKIQRTERGDSAVYLCASSPLAGGADTQYFGPGTRLTVL.

The chain links TRBV30 to TRBJ1-2; D not resolved. CDR1 GTSNPN and CDR2 SVGIG come from the germline V gene (reference sequence). The length of the CDR3 is 17 residues. V dropped 2 bases and J dropped 6 bases, with 25 bases sitting between them. In DNA form, the CDR3 reads TGTGCCTGGAGTCGTTTTGCTGGGGTGGCCCTAGGACATGGCTACACCTTC. This sequence encodes CAWSRFAGVALGHGYTF.

The V gene is TRBV10-1, the J gene TRBJ2-3; no reliable D call. The CDR3 totals 13 residues. Germline V gives CDR1 WNHNN, CDR2 SYGVQD (reference sequence). The V end lost 8 bases, the J end lost 1 base, and 10 bases lay between the germline ends. Here the CDR3 reads CASGIPGTDTQYF. The DNA for the CDR3 is TGCGCCAGCGGGATTCCCGGCACAGATACGCAGTATTTT.

The chain joins TRBV9 to TRBJ2-7, with 8 bases identical to TRBD1. The CDR3 sequence is 17 residues long. Germline V gives CDR1 SGDLS, CDR2 YYNGEE. Germline trimming cut 1 base from V and 7 bases from J; bases unmatched to any gene: 16. Written as DNA, the CDR3 is TGTGCCAGCAGCGTATACCGATTTGGACAGGGTTTTGGAGAGCAGTACTTC. Translating it yields CASSVYRFGQGFGEQYF.

The V and J genes are TRBV11-2 and TRBJ2-2; TRBD1 is a possible D gene (6 bases). V was clipped by 5 bases and J by 5 bases, with 15 bases between them. The CDR3 has 15 amino acids. Looked up from germline, CDR1 is SGHAT and CDR2 is FQNNGV. Here the CDR3 reads CASSLGQGSTGELFF. DNA of the CDR3: TGTGCCAGCAGCCTAGGCCAGGGGTCGACCGGGGAGCTGTTTTTT.

CDR3 region: CASSSGTVQETQYF. The CDR3 DNA is TGTGCCAGCAGTTCCGGGACAGTCCAAGAGACCCAGTACTTC. The rearrangement uses TRBV2 and TRBJ2-5; 7 bases align to TRBD1. The germline V gene encodes CDR1 SNHLY and CDR2 FYNNEI. Trimming took 5 bases from V and 1 from J; bases not matched to a gene: 4. There are 14 residues in the CDR3.

This clone has a handful of counts. The rearrangement uses TRBV7-9 and TRBJ2-3, with TRBD2 identical over 11 bases. Germline CDR1 is SEHNR and CDR2 is FQNEAQ (reference sequence). CDR3 length equals 15 residues. The trim removed 5 bases at V and 6 bases at J, leaving 7 bases unmatched. CDR3 sequence: CASSTSGSLLDTQYF. The CDR3 coding sequence is TGTGCCAGCAGCACTAGCGGGAGCCTGTTGGATACGCAGTATTTT.

V and J are TRBV19 and TRBJ1-2; D might be TRBD1 (5 bases). This CDR3 is 14 amino acids long. The germline V and J ends were trimmed by 5 bases and 8 bases, with 18 bases remaining between them. Germline CDR1 and CDR2: LNHDA and SQIVND (reference sequence). The CDR3 DNA reads as TGTGCCAGTAGTCCCGGTCGGGGGGTCTACGGCTACACCTTC. Translation gives CASSPGRGVYGYTF.

V gene TRBV28 combines with J gene TRBJ1-5; 7 positions match TRBD1. V shed 6 bases and J 3 bases; nucleotides not matched to a gene: 5. The CDR3 has 14 amino acids. Germline V CDR1 and CDR2: MDHEN, SYDVKM. The CDR3 is CASSQTGPNQPQHF. The CDR3 nucleotides are TGTGCCAGCAGCCAGACAGGGCCCAATCAGCCCCAGCATTTT. The full variable domain, its missing parts supplied by reference TRBV28 and TRBJ1-5, is DVKVTQSSRYLVKRTGEKVFLECVQDMDHENMFWYRQDPGLGLRLIYFSYDVKMKEKGDIPEGYSVSREKKERFSLILESASTNQTSMYLCASSQTGPNQPQHFGDGTRLSIL.

CDR3: CASSPRPGQTYNEQFF. The CDR3 DNA reads TGTGCCAGCAGCCCAAGACCAGGGCAGACCTACAATGAGCAGTTCTTC. V gene TRBV9 combines with J gene TRBJ2-1; D perhaps matches TRBD1 (5 bases). The germline gives CDR1 SGDLS, CDR2 YYNGEE. CDR3 length: 16 amino acids. Trimming took 4 bases from V and 2 from J, leaving 16 bases between them.

The chain carries TRBV30 and TRBJ1-2; D call uncertain. V dropped 1 base and J dropped 4 bases, with 10 bases sitting between them. The CDR3 sequence is 13 residues long. Germline CDR1 reads GTSNPN; CDR2 reads SVGIG (reference sequence). The CDR3 region is CAWSGTNGYGYTF. The CDR3, as DNA: TGTGCCTGGAGTGGAACAAACGGCTATGGCTACACCTTC.

The V and J genes are TRBV5-4 and TRBJ1-1; 10 bases are shared with TRBD1. The ends lost 2 bases at V and 11 bases at J; junction bases unmatched: 6. CDR3 length equals 13 residues. Germline assignment: CDR1 SGHNT and CDR2 YYREEE (reference sequence). DNA of the CDR3: TGTGCCAGCAGCTTAACCGGGACAGGGGTGGCTTTCTTT. It specifies CASSLTGTGVAFF.